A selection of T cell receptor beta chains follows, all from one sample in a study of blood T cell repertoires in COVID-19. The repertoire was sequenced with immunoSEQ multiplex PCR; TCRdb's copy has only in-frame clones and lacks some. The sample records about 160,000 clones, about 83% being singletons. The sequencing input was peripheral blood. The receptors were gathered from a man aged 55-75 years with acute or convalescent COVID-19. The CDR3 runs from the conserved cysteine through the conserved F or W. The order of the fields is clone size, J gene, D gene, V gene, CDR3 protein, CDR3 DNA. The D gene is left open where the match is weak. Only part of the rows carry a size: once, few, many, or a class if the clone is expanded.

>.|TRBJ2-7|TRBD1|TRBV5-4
CASSQGQGGYEQYF
TGTGCCAGCAGCCAGGGACAGGGAGGCTACGAGCAGTACTTC
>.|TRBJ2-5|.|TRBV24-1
CATSAAGASGYQETQYF
TGTGCCACCAGTGCGGCAGGGGCTAGCGGTTACCAAGAGACCCAGTACTTC
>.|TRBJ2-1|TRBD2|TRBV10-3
CAISESARTSGDEQFF
TGTGCCATCAGTGAGTCAGCAAGGACTAGCGGGGATGAGCAGTTCTTC
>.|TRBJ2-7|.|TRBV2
CASSGELEQYF
TGTGCCAGCAGTGGGGAGTTGGAGCAGTACTTC
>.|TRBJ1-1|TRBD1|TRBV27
CARNRGPGTEAFF
TGTGCCAGGAACAGGGGGCCCGGCACTGAAGCTTTCTTT
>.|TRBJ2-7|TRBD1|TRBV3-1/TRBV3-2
CASSRDRGSGLYEQYF
TGTGCCAGCAGCCGGGACAGGGGATCGGGATTATACGAGCAGTACTTC
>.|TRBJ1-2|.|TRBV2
CASSDTGSRYGYTF
TGTGCCAGCAGTGATACCGGGTCGCGCTATGGCTACACCTTC
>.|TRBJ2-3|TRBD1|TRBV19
CASSMGQGITDTQYF
TGTGCCAGTAGCATGGGACAGGGAATCACAGATACGCAGTATTTT
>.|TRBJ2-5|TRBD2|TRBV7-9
CASSFGEGRVQYF
TGTGCCAGCAGCTTCGGGGAGGGTAGGGTCCAGTACTTC
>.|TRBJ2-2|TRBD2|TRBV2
CASSPWGGKATGELFF
TGTGCCAGCAGCCCTTGGGGAGGGAAGGCCACCGGGGAGCTGTTTTTT
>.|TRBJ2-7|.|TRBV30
CAWNSRAVFGHEQYF
TGTGCCTGGAATTCGCGGGCGGTCTTTGGCCACGAGCAGTACTTC
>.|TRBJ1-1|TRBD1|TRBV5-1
CASSVSGGMNTEAFF
TGCGCCAGCAGCGTATCAGGGGGCATGAACACTGAAGCTTTCTTT
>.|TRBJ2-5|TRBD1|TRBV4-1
CASSQDTPGGGWETQYF
TGCGCCAGCAGCCAAGATACCCCAGGGGGCGGTTGGGAGACCCAGTACTTC
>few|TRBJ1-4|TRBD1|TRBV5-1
CASSPGQGLVTNEKLFF
TGCGCCAGCAGCCCGGGACAGGGTTTGGTAACTAATGAAAAACTGTTTTTT
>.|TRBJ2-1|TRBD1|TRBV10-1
CASRGQGSNEQFF
TGCGCCAGCAGGGGACAGGGGTCCAATGAGCAGTTCTTC
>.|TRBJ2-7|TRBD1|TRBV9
CASSVGGQGYEQYF
TGTGCCAGCAGCGTAGGGGGACAGGGCTACGAGCAGTACTTC
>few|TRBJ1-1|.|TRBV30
CAWNGYTEAFF
TGTGCCTGGAATGGCTACACTGAAGCTTTCTTT
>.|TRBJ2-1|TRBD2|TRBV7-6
CASSLERTSGPNEQFF
TGTGCCAGCAGCTTAGAAAGGACTAGCGGACCCAATGAGCAGTTCTTC
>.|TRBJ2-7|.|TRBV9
CASSPTPGVTYEQYF
TGTGCCAGCAGCCCTACCCCGGGGGTAACCTACGAGCAGTACTTC
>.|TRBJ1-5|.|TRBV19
CASTDYSNQPQHF
TGTGCCAGTACAGATTATAGCAATCAGCCCCAGCATTTT
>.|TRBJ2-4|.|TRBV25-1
CASSEAGTGNIQYF
TGTGCCAGCAGCGAGGCAGGGACTGGAAACATTCAGTACTTC
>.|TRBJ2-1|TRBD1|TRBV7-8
CASRSLRDRNNEQFF
TGTGCCAGCAGATCTCTCCGGGACAGGAACAATGAGCAGTTCTTC
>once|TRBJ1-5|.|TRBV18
CASSPGREVNQPQHF
TGTGCCAGCTCACCAGGCAGGGAGGTTAATCAGCCCCAGCATTTT
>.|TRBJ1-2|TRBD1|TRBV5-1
CASSSGQAGYGYTF
TGCGCCAGCAGCTCGGGACAGGCCGGCTATGGCTACACCTTC
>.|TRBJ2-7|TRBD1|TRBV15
CATSILDRVGDEQYF
TGTGCCACCAGCATACTGGACAGGGTTGGGGACGAGCAGTACTTC
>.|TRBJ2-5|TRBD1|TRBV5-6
CASSRTGQETQYF
TGTGCCAGCAGCCGGACAGGCCAAGAGACCCAGTACTTC
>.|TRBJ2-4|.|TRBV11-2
CASSSTPRSKNIQYF
TGTGCCAGCAGCTCTACCCCGCGGTCCAAAAACATTCAGTACTTC
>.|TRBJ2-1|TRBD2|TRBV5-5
CASSLSGGPSPNEQFF
TGTGCCAGCAGCTTAAGCGGGGGCCCTTCTCCTAATGAGCAGTTCTTC